This T cell receptor beta chain was obtained from a study of OX40 agonist ivuxolimab in advanced cancers. This CDR3 is built from 15 residues. The V gene's germline CDR1 is MNHNS and CDR2 SASEGT. V was pared by 0 bases and J by 1 base, with 7 bases between. Clones were read by immunoSEQ multiplex PCR, and TCRdb kept only the in-frame ones, dropping some. The table lists about 62,000 clones, almost 95% of them singletons. This sequence was found in an adult with an advanced solid tumor such as melanoma, head and neck, liver or kidney cancer. This chain joins TRBV6-1 and TRBJ1-5; D is unresolved. The sample was CD4+ or CD8+ T cells sorted from blood, taken in a trial of the OX40 agonist ivuxolimab. As DNA, the CDR3 is TGTGCCAGCAGTGAAGCGTATTGGAGCAATCAGCCCCAGCATTTT. Amino acid sequence: CASSEAYWSNQPQHF.